This is a list of T cell receptor beta chains from one sample in a study of T cells expressing NK-cell markers. Using the 5' RACE reads, TCRdb records one entry per CDR3 protein without DNA. This sample contains 200,000 to 300,000 distinct CDR3 sequences. The sequencing sample was made of blood T cells: a sorted CD56 or NKG2C T cell subset, CD4+ or CD8+ T cells, or bulk PBMC T cells (not recorded which). The receptors originated from a woman aged 18 to 75 in good health. Each CDR3 is given with its conserved first and last residue. Each record gives: V gene, J gene, CDR3 protein.

>TRBV30|TRBJ2-6
CAWRRDSGANVLTF
>TRBV12-3/TRBV12-4|TRBJ1-2
CASSFGRRIYGYTF
>TRBV6-2/TRBV6-3|TRBJ2-5
CASRGLAALGAQYF
>TRBV20-1|TRBJ2-1
CSAREEYNEQFF
>TRBV5-1|TRBJ2-7
CASSEYDYEQYF
>TRBV20-1|TRBJ1-1
CSARDFRGGTEAFF
>TRBV6-1|TRBJ2-2
CASNPNRGSTGELFF
>TRBV7-2|TRBJ2-3
CASSFLPGGGSTDTQYF
>TRBV6-1|TRBJ2-5
CASKFTGSSQETQYF
>TRBV23-1|TRBJ1-4
CASSQSWPDNEKLFF
>TRBV21-1|TRBJ2-1
CASSTDGGGEQFF
>TRBV24-1|TRBJ1-1
CATSFLGRMNTEAFF
>TRBV5-5|TRBJ2-5
CASSLVETRALYF
>TRBV27|TRBJ2-5
CASSPGPERETQYF
>TRBV7-9|TRBJ2-1
CASSLAAGYNEQFF
>TRBV5-1|TRBJ1-1
CASSLRSQGANTEAFF
>TRBV20-1|TRBJ1-1
CSARRVYTEAFF
>TRBV18|TRBJ2-3
CASSPRTGDTQYF
>TRBV9|TRBJ2-5
CASSPQVGGVGTQYF
>TRBV12-3/TRBV12-4|TRBJ1-1
CASSQRRAAFF
>TRBV30|TRBJ1-1
CAWSVRVQGGLNTEAFF
>TRBV4-2|TRBJ2-1
CASSQVVAGEAYNEQFF
>TRBV6-1|TRBJ1-5
CASSKGQASNQPQHF
>TRBV7-2|TRBJ2-7
CASSFSLAYEQYF
>TRBV18|TRBJ2-1
CASSPRTDDYNEQFF
>TRBV9|TRBJ2-4
CASSVGGAKNIQYF
>TRBV10-3|TRBJ1-2
CAISESGPGQPTWPYGYTF
>TRBV5-1|TRBJ2-7
CASSRPGTSYEQYF
>TRBV7-9|TRBJ2-1
CASSLGYSNNEQFF
>TRBV29-1|TRBJ1-1
CSAPGLDSNEAFF
>TRBV5-1|TRBJ2-5
CASSSGPQETQYF
>TRBV5-1|TRBJ2-3
CASSLLLGTDTQYF
>TRBV23-1|TRBJ2-1
CAVSVAAYNEQFF
>TRBV4-2|TRBJ1-6
CASSQAWGDNSPLHF
>TRBV20-1|TRBJ2-7
CSARDSLAGEWDEQYF
>TRBV10-3|TRBJ1-5
CAISAGDGNQPQHF
>TRBV2|TRBJ2-3
CASSEGTLLDTQYF
>TRBV12-3/TRBV12-4|TRBJ1-6
CASSLGGPWDSPLHF
>TRBV7-2|TRBJ2-7
CASSHRDRVEQYF